This T cell receptor beta chain was identified during a study of CD8+CD57+ T cells in acquired aplastic anemia. Notes on the study in general: For CD8+ Simpson's diversity, patients and controls showed no significant difference.

There are many counts of this clonotype. Its antigen is still unknown. Germline V lookup: CDR1 LGHDT, CDR2 YNNKEL (reference sequence). The ends were cut back, 3 bases at V and 4 bases at J, with 13 bases in the middle. The CDR3 has 14 amino acids. CDR3 and TCR beta VDJ profiling relied on genomic DNA as the template. TCRdb reprocessed the reads with MiXCR, giving one entry per CDR3 protein. The sample contains about 130,000 distinct CDR3 sequences, around 48% of which appear only once. Material: sorted CD4+, CD8+, or CD8+CD57+ T cells (not recorded which) from PBMCs. V and J are TRBV3-1 and TRBJ2-7; D is possibly TRBD2 (7 bases). The sequence was obtained from a human donor in good health, serving as a control. The DNA of the CDR3 is TGTGCCAGCAGCCAGGGGGGGCCAGGGTACGAGCAGTACTTC. Translating it yields CASSQGGPGYEQYF.